A single sample gave rise to the 10 T cell receptor beta chains below, sequenced in a study of blood T cell repertoires in COVID-19. Sequencing used immunoSEQ multiplex PCR; TCRdb keeps in-frame clones, though not all of them. The sample gives more than 300,000 clones, around nine tenths of which show up once; 7% to 8% is in the top ten. The specimen sequenced was peripheral blood. All receptors derive from a woman in her 70s with COVID-19, enrolled during active disease.

This chain joins TRBV5-1 and TRBJ2-2; weak D call: TRBD2 (5 bases). The CDR3 sequence is 14 residues long. The V end was cut by 3 bases, the J end by 6 bases, with 12 bases between. Germline V gene data show CDR1 as SGHRS and CDR2 as YFSETQ. CDR3 DNA: TGCGCCAGCAGCTCAGAGGGATTGGCCGGGGAGCTGTTTTTT. Encoded protein: CASSSEGLAGELFF.

The chain uses TRBV18 and TRBJ1-1, with a possible D match to TRBD1 (6 bases). Germline V lookup: CDR1 KGHSH, CDR2 LQKENI. This CDR3 has 15 amino acids. V lost 4 bases and J 0 bases, leaving 12 bases between the germline ends. The CDR3 region is CASSRDRPMNTEAFF. The DNA for the CDR3 is TGTGCCAGCTCACGAGACAGGCCCATGAACACTGAAGCTTTCTTT.

This clone has only a few counts. The chain carries TRBV18 and TRBJ2-7, with D possibly TRBD2 on 6 matching bases. The ends were cut back, 2 bases at V and 6 bases at J, with 14 bases in the middle. The CDR3 has 14 residues. Germline CDR1 KGHSH, CDR2 LQKENI. The CDR3 coding sequence is TGTGCCAGCTCACCAGGCGGGGAGACCGCCGAGCAGTACTTC. As protein: CASSPGGETAEQYF. Full variable domain (remainder filled in from reference TRBV18 and TRBJ2-7): NAGVMQNPRHLVRRRGQEARLRCSPMKGHSHVYWYRQLPEEGLKFMVYLQKENIIDESGMPKERFSAEFPKEGPSILRIQQVVRGDSAAYFCASSPGGETAEQYFGPGTRLTVT.

V and J are TRBV3-1 (or the pseudogene TRBV3-2) and TRBJ1-6; TRBD1 matches at 9 bases. Germline V CDR1 and CDR2: LGHDT, YNNKEL (reference sequence). CDR3 length: 16 residues. After removal of 2 bases from V and 9 bases from J, the junction contained 8 bases not matched to a gene. DNA for the CDR3: TGTGCCAGCAGCCAACCCACAGGGGGCGGGAGTTCACCCCTCCACTTT. This encodes CASSQPTGGGSSPLHF.

This clone came up a few times. The chain has TRBV2 and TRBJ2-3; 7 nucleotides line up with TRBD1. This CDR3 has 15 amino acids. Germline values: CDR1 SNHLY, CDR2 FYNNEI. V dropped 4 bases and J dropped 0; count of bases not matched to a gene: 4. This CDR3 is CASSGQGTSTDTQYF. The DNA of the CDR3 is TGTGCCAGCAGTGGACAGGGAACGAGCACAGATACGCAGTATTTT.

The chain couples TRBV19 to TRBJ1-5; D not certain. There are 15 residues in the CDR3. The germline V gene encodes CDR1 LNHDA and CDR2 SQIVND (reference sequence). V was cut by 0 bases and J by 4 bases, with 10 bases left in between. The CDR3 loop reads CASSIEEGRNQPQHF. The CDR3 DNA reads TGTGCCAGTAGTATAGAAGAAGGGAGGAATCAGCCCCAGCATTTT.

The chain couples TRBV28 to TRBJ1-2, with 9 bases lining up with TRBD1. Germline trimming cut 4 bases from V and 2 bases from J; bases unmatched to any gene: 8. Germline V gives CDR1 MDHEN, CDR2 SYDVKM. The CDR3 spans 16 residues. The CDR3 reads CASSSPAGTGNYGYTF. The CDR3 DNA follows: TGTGCCAGCAGTTCGCCGGCCGGGACAGGGAACTATGGCTACACCTTC.

The chain employs TRBV7-6 and TRBJ2-3, with 12 bases fitting TRBD1. The CDR3 has 15 amino acids. V trimming: 5 bases; J trimming: 4 bases; junction bases outside the gene matches: 4. Germline V gives CDR1 SGHVS, CDR2 FNYEAQ. The chain's CDR3 is CASSAGTGGPDTQYF. The CDR3 DNA reads as TGTGCCAGCAGCGCCGGGACAGGGGGCCCAGATACGCAGTATTTT. Supplemented by reference TRBV7-6 and TRBJ2-3, the full variable domain reads GAGVSQSPRYKVTKRGQDVALRCDPISGHVSLYWYRQALGQGPEFLTYFNYEAQQDKSGLPNDRFSAERPEGSISTLTIQRTEQRDSAMYRCASSAGTGGPDTQYFGPGTRLTVL.

The J gene is TRBJ1-1, the V gene TRBV9; weak D call: TRBD1 (6 bases). The CDR3 is made up of 15 amino acids. Trimming cost V 2 bases and J 1 base, with 12 bases left between them. Germline V gene data show CDR1 as SGDLS and CDR2 as YYNGEE. This chain's CDR3 is CASSVGGQSNTEAFF. The CDR3 region has the DNA TGTGCCAGCAGCGTCGGAGGACAGTCGAACACTGAAGCTTTCTTT.

This clone came up a few times. The chain employs TRBV28 and TRBJ1-3, with a weak D call TRBD1 (5 bases). Trimming left V 4 bases short and J 2 bases short, with 9 bases between. This CDR3 is 14 amino acids long. From germline, CDR1 is MDHEN and CDR2 SYDVKM. The DNA for the CDR3 is TGTGCCAGCAGTTCCGCAGGGACTGGAAACACCATATATTTT. Translating gives CASSSAGTGNTIYF.